These 10 T cell receptor beta chains originate from one sample sequenced in a study of shared clonotypes between healthy human individuals. TCRdb keeps only in-frame clones here, not all; method: immunoSEQ multiplex PCR. The repertoire consists of roughly 1,000,000 clones, with around 78% occurring once and the leading ten covering 0.5% to 0.6%. Sequencing input: memory CD4+ T cells from PBMCs. Sample subset: CD45RA-negative fraction. The receptors derive from a man aged 18 to 30 in good health. Some clones in this sample may be carry-over from other donors' samples.

This clone has just a few counts. The sample contains more than one DNA sequence encoding this CDR3. The rearrangement joins TRBV4-2 to TRBJ2-1; 7 bases match TRBD2. V was pared by 0 bases and J by 0 bases, with 5 bases of the junction left unmatched. In germline, CDR1 is LGHNA, CDR2 YNFKEQ. CDR3 length equals 17 residues. The chain's CDR3 is CASSQDSGGSSYNEQFF. For the CDR3, the DNA is TGTGCCAGCAGCCAAGATTCTGGCGGGAGCTCCTACAATGAGCAGTTCTTC.

This chain uses TRBV7-3 with TRBJ2-1; D perhaps matches TRBD1 (6 bases). Germline CDR1 is SGHTA and CDR2 is FQGTGA. This CDR3 has 15 residues. V lost 6 bases and J 2 bases, leaving 14 bases between the germline ends. Here the CDR3 DNA reads TGTGCCAGCAGTAAAGGGGGTAGCGCCTACAATGAGCAGTTCTTC. This translates into CASSKGGSAYNEQFF.

The J gene is TRBJ2-1, the V gene TRBV28; 8 bases line up with TRBD1. J gave up 9 bases and V 6 bases, and 13 bases lay outside the gene matches. The CDR3 length is 15 residues. Germline values: CDR1 MDHEN, CDR2 SYDVKM. DNA for the CDR3: TGTGCCAGCAGACCAGGGGGGACAGGCCCAATTGAGCAGTTCTTC. This gives the protein CASRPGGTGPIEQFF.

V and J are TRBV18 and TRBJ2-3; no reliable D call. V shed 3 bases and J shed 3 bases, with 10 bases lying between them. The CDR3 contains 14 residues. Germline CDR1 KGHSH, CDR2 LQKENI. The CDR3 DNA reads as TGTGCCAGCTCACCGGCTGCAGAGACAGATACGCAGTATTTT. Translated, it gives CASSPAAETDTQYF.

In this sample, this clone turned up once. The chain recombines TRBV25-1 with TRBJ1-3, with 8 bases lining up with TRBD1. The germline V gene encodes CDR1 MGHDK and CDR2 SYGVNS. V dropped 4 bases and J dropped 4; count of bases not matched to a gene: 6. This CDR3 has 15 amino acids. CDR3 protein: CASSGYRGSGNTIYF. For the CDR3, the DNA is TGTGCCAGCAGTGGGTACAGGGGGTCAGGAAACACCATATATTTT.

This chain connects TRBV9 to TRBJ2-5; 10 bases agree with TRBD2. Germline loops: CDR1 SGDLS, CDR2 YYNGEE. The junction had 5 bases not matched to a gene; V was cut back by 4 bases and J by 2 bases. The CDR3 contains 15 residues. DNA of the CDR3: TGTGCCAGCAGCTTACTAGCGGGGCTACAAGAGACCCAGTACTTC. Translation: CASSLLAGLQETQYF.

The V gene is TRBV18, the J gene TRBJ1-2; the D is unclear. Germline V gene sequence: CDR1 KGHSH, CDR2 LQKENI. V dropped 0 bases and J dropped 8 bases, with 19 bases sitting between them. The CDR3 runs to 16 residues. CDR3 sequence: CASSPPTAGASGGYTF. The CDR3 region has the DNA TGTGCCAGCTCACCACCTACTGCAGGAGCTTCGGGGGGCTACACCTTC. Full variable domain (outside the CDR3, taken from reference TRBV18 and TRBJ1-2): NAGVMQNPRHLVRRRGQEARLRCSPMKGHSHVYWYRQLPEEGLKFMVYLQKENIIDESGMPKERFSAEFPKEGPSILRIQQVVRGDSAAYFCASSPPTAGASGGYTFGSGTRLTVV.

This chain links TRBV28 with TRBJ1-1, with TRBD1 as a possible D gene (6 bases). Per germline, CDR1 MDHEN and CDR2 SYDVKM. Trimming removed 6 bases from V and 6 bases from J, with 11 bases in between. CDR3 length: 12 amino acids. The CDR3 spells CASRYTGPEAFF. CDR3 in DNA: TGTGCCAGCAGGTACACAGGGCCTGAAGCTTTCTTT. Full variable domain (remainder filled in from reference TRBV28 and TRBJ1-1): DVKVTQSSRYLVKRTGEKVFLECVQDMDHENMFWYRQDPGLGLRLIYFSYDVKMKEKGDIPEGYSVSREKKERFSLILESASTNQTSMYLCASRYTGPEAFFGQGTRLTVV.

V gene TRBV5-5 combines with J gene TRBJ2-5; a possible D gene is TRBD1 (6 bases). Between the trimmed V and J ends, which lost 4 bases and 5 bases, there was a span of 18 bases. This CDR3 contains 15 residues. The V gene's germline CDR1 is SGHKS and CDR2 YYEKEE (reference sequence). The CDR3 nucleotides are TGTGCCAGCAGCCCGGGTTTGACAGGAGCGGAGACCCAGTACTTC. As protein: CASSPGLTGAETQYF.

There are a few counts of this clone. The CDR3 DNA reads TGTGCCAGCACCGGGACAGGGTACGAAAAACTGTTTTTT. Residues: CASTGTGYEKLFF. J is TRBJ1-4 and V is TRBV25-1; 9 nucleotides line up with TRBD1. Germline-derived CDR1 and CDR2 are MGHDK and SYGVNS. This CDR3 is built from 13 residues. Unmatched junction bases numbered 5, after V lost 7 bases and J lost 8 bases.